This T cell receptor beta chain was sequenced during a study of vaccination and CD4 T cells after COVID-19. To note about this clonotype: The antigen remains unidentified.

Cultured CD4+ T cells had their DNA profiled by the Oncomine TCR Beta short-read assay. One entry per CDR3 protein, called by TCRdb with MiXCR from the PCR reads. Of some 8,100 distinct CDR3 sequences listed, roughly two fifths are singletons. Documented treatment: approximately nine-day PBMC culture with coronavirus spike peptide pools or control peptides (ViraFEST assay). Collection of the unexposed donor's CD4+ T cells took place before the COVID-19 pandemic (2011-2018). The germline V and J ends were trimmed by 4 bases and 3 bases, with 10 bases remaining between them. Germline V gene sequence: CDR1 SGHRS, CDR2 YFSETQ. This CDR3 spans 13 amino acids.

The specimen was CD4+ T cells from blood, cultured in vitro. This rearrangement joins TRBV5-1 to TRBJ2-5; D perhaps matches TRBD2 (6 bases). The clonotype comes from a human donor in good health. Here the CDR3 DNA reads TGCGCCAGCAGCCGGGGGAGTGAAGAGACCCAGTACTTC. Protein product: CASSRGSEETQYF.